One sample yielded the 23 T cell receptor beta chains listed below, sequenced in a study of blood T cell repertoires in COVID-19 (dated by TCRdb to the early 2020s). Library preparation employed the immunoSEQ multiplex PCR assay. In its TCRdb copy, this immuneACCESS table keeps in-frame sequences only and misses some clones. Where compared with another copy, unresolved V genes explain less than half of these, and the others have no known cause. This sample is represented by 450,000 or so clones; 90% of them were singletons. Clones ranked in the top ten supply less than 0.75% of the sample. The sequenced sample consisted of PBMCs or T cells enriched from blood (not recorded which). These receptors came from a man in his late teens or twenties who had recovered from COVID-19.

This chain links TRBV28 with TRBJ2-1; TRBD1 aligns across 8 bases. The CDR3 covers 16 residues. The V and J ends lost 3 bases and 5 bases, in that order; junction bases with no gene match: 9. Germline V gives CDR1 MDHEN, CDR2 SYDVKM. CDR3 coding DNA: TGTGCCAGCAGTTTCAGGGGGCCAGGGTCGGACAATGAGCAGTTCTTC. Its translation is CASSFRGPGSDNEQFF.

The chain is built from TRBV2 and TRBJ2-5; 9 positions match TRBD2. The trim removed 6 bases at V and 5 bases at J, leaving 13 bases unmatched. The CDR3 totals 16 residues. Germline CDR1 reads SNHLY; CDR2 reads FYNNEI. The CDR3 DNA is TGTGCCAGCAGCCAAGAGGGACTAGCTGTGGCGGAGACCCAGTACTTC. Translation gives CASSQEGLAVAETQYF.

The rearrangement uses TRBV19 and TRBJ2-7, with TRBD2 matching 9 bases. This CDR3 has 13 amino acids. The ends lost 4 bases at V and 6 bases at J; junction bases unmatched: 4. In germline, CDR1 is LNHDA, CDR2 SQIVND (reference sequence). CDR3 DNA: TGTGCCAGTAGTAGCGGGAGGGCCGGCGAGCAGTACTTC. Its protein is CASSSGRAGEQYF. Full variable domain (rest looked up from reference TRBV19 and TRBJ2-7): DGGITQSPKYLFRKEGQNVTLSCEQNLNHDAMYWYRQDPGQGLRLIYYSQIVNDFQKGDIAEGYSVSREKKESFPLTVTSAQKNPTAFYLCASSSGRAGEQYFGPGTRLTVT.

V usage is TRBV7-8 and J usage is TRBJ1-5, with a possible D match to TRBD1 (6 bases). The V gene's germline CDR1 is SGHVS and CDR2 FQNEAQ. With 4 bases removed from V and 0 bases from J, the gap between germline ends came to 10 bases. This CDR3 is built from 15 residues. CDR3 in amino acids: CASSYRDLSNQPQHF. The DNA for the CDR3 is TGTGCCAGCAGCTACAGGGATCTTAGCAATCAGCCCCAGCATTTT.

This clone was detected a few times. The same CDR3 arises from other DNA sequences in this sample as well. The V call is TRBV9, the J call TRBJ1-3; D remains unclear. Germline V lookup: CDR1 SGDLS, CDR2 YYNGEE. Trimming took 0 bases from V and 4 from J, leaving 5 bases between them. CDR3 size: 13 residues. The CDR3 here is CASSVGQGNTIYF. CDR3 DNA: TGTGCCAGCAGCGTAGGGCAAGGAAACACCATATATTTT. The full variable domain, with the rest looked up from reference TRBV9 and TRBJ1-3, is DSGVTQTPKHLITATGQRVTLRCSPRSGDLSVYWYQQSLDQGLQFLIQYYNGEERAKGNILERFSAQQFPDLHSELNLSSLELGDSALYFCASSVGQGNTIYFGEGSWLTVV.

CDR3 sequence: CASSSTDQRAFF. The CDR3 nucleotides read TGTGCCAGCAGCTCAACGGACCAGCGGGCTTTCTTT. The J gene is TRBJ1-1, the V gene TRBV7-9; no clear D. This CDR3 has 12 residues. Germline V gene sequence: CDR1 SEHNR, CDR2 FQNEAQ (reference sequence). Trimming pared 4 bases from V and 11 bases from J, leaving 14 bases between.

This clone was counted a single time. This chain uses TRBV2 with TRBJ1-2; D not resolved. Germline-derived CDR1 and CDR2 are SNHLY and FYNNEI. The CDR3 contains 11 residues. Trimming cost V 7 bases and J 0 bases, with 3 bases left between them. The CDR3 sequence: CASTANYGYTF. CDR3 in DNA: TGTGCCAGCACGGCTAACTATGGCTACACCTTC.

This chain connects TRBV6-5 to TRBJ1-5, with 8 bases matching TRBD1. Germline loops: CDR1 MNHEY, CDR2 SVGAGI. The CDR3 sequence is 15 residues long. The V gene end was trimmed by 6 bases and the J gene end by 1 base; junction bases not matched to a gene: 5. In nucleotides, the CDR3 is TGTGCCAGCAGACCCACAGGGGGGAGCAATCAGCCCCAGCATTTT. As protein: CASRPTGGSNQPQHF.

The genes are TRBV1 and TRBJ2-3; TRBD2, the D gene given by the table, was not confirmed from the DNA. TRBV1 is labeled a pseudogene. The CDR3 sequence is 18 residues long. In nucleotides, the CDR3 is TGCACCAGCAGCCAAGATGGAGCTAGCGGGGCCGGGACAGATACGCAGTATTTT. This translates into CTSSQDGASGAGTDTQYF.

This rearrangement joins TRBV5-1 to TRBJ1-6; the D gene is possibly TRBD1 (6 bases). Between the trimmed V and J ends, which lost 4 bases and 0 bases, there was a span of 17 bases. Germline V gene lookup returns CDR1 SGHRS and CDR2 YFSETQ. The length of the CDR3 is 18 residues. In nucleotides, the CDR3 is TGCGCCAGCAGCCATGGACAGAGAACTAGCTCCTATAATTCACCCCTCCACTTT. It is translated as CASSHGQRTSSYNSPLHF. The full variable domain, completed using reference TRBV5-1 and TRBJ1-6, is KAGVTQTPRYLIKTRGQQVTLSCSPISGHRSVSWYQQTPGQGLQFLFEYFSETQRNKGNFPGRFSGRQFSNSRSEMNVSTLELGDSALYLCASSHGQRTSSYNSPLHFGNGTRLTVT.

A single count supports this clone. The chain employs TRBV20-1 and TRBJ1-1; tentative D call: TRBD1 (5 bases). Germline CDR1 DFQATT, CDR2 SNEGSKA (reference sequence). V dropped 3 bases and J dropped 6 bases, with 17 bases sitting between them. CDR3 length equals 14 residues. The CDR3 reads CSASLSGGTSEAFF. CDR3 nucleotides: TGCAGTGCTAGTCTGTCGGGGGGAACGTCTGAAGCTTTCTTT.

V usage is TRBV5-4 and J usage is TRBJ2-7, with a possible D match to TRBD2 (5 bases). Germline V gives CDR1 SGHNT, CDR2 YYREEE (reference sequence). The CDR3 sequence is 13 residues long. The V end lost 3 bases, the J end lost 3 bases, and 10 bases lay between the germline ends. CDR3 in amino acids: CASSSPGDYEQYF. The CDR3 DNA reads TGTGCCAGCAGCTCGCCCGGGGACTACGAGCAGTACTTC. Full variable domain (missing parts from reference TRBV5-4 and TRBJ2-7): ETGVTQSPTHLIKTRGQQVTLRCSSQSGHNTVSWYQQALGQGPQFIFQYYREEENGRGNFPPRFSGLQFPNYSSELNVNALELDDSALYLCASSSPGDYEQYFGPGTRLTVT.

The chain links TRBV18 to TRBJ2-3; the match to TRBD1 covers 9 bases. Germline assignment: CDR1 KGHSH and CDR2 LQKENI. The CDR3 has 15 amino acids. V lost 5 bases and J lost 2; bases outside the gene matches: 5. As DNA, the CDR3 is TGTGCCAGCTCATCACAGGGGGCTAACACAGATACGCAGTATTTT. Encoded protein: CASSSQGANTDTQYF. Full variable domain (missing parts from reference TRBV18 and TRBJ2-3): NAGVMQNPRHLVRRRGQEARLRCSPMKGHSHVYWYRQLPEEGLKFMVYLQKENIIDESGMPKERFSAEFPKEGPSILRIQQVVRGDSAAYFCASSSQGANTDTQYFGPGTRLTVL.

This chain links TRBV7-9 with TRBJ1-2; the D gene is possibly TRBD1 (5 bases). The V end was cut by 6 bases, the J end by 4 bases, with 18 bases between. Germline CDR1 is SEHNR and CDR2 is FQNEAQ (reference sequence). The CDR3 loop spans 15 amino acids. CDR3 in amino acids: CASSPVQGPTYGYTF. Here the CDR3 DNA reads TGTGCCAGCAGTCCCGTTCAGGGTCCCACCTATGGCTACACCTTC.

The chain combines TRBV19 with TRBJ1-5, with unresolved D. The CDR3 has 17 amino acids. Per germline, CDR1 LNHDA and CDR2 SQIVND (reference sequence). Trimming stripped 3 bases from V and 4 bases from J, with 19 bases between. The CDR3 DNA follows: TGTGCCAGTAGTATGATGGGCGGGTGGGAGGTTAATCAGCCCCAGCATTTT. It codes for CASSMMGGWEVNQPQHF.

The chain links TRBV18 to TRBJ1-1; a possible D gene is TRBD1 (5 bases). The CDR3 sequence is 13 residues long. Germline V CDR1 and CDR2: KGHSH, LQKENI. With 4 bases removed from V and 3 bases from J, the gap between germline ends came to 9 bases. In DNA, the CDR3 is TGTGCCAGCTCACTAAAAGGGGACACTGAAGCTTTCTTT. It translates to CASSLKGDTEAFF.

The V call is TRBV19, the J call TRBJ1-5; the D is unclear. The V gene lost 3 bases and the J gene lost 0 bases, with 12 bases spanning the gap. CDR3 length: 16 amino acids. Germline CDR1 is LNHDA and CDR2 is SQIVND (reference sequence). DNA of the CDR3: TGTGCCAGTAGTATTGCGGGGTACGATAGCAATCAGCCCCAGCATTTT. Its protein is CASSIAGYDSNQPQHF.

The chain couples TRBV7-9 to TRBJ1-2, with D uncertain. V was shortened by 4 bases and J by 2 bases, with 11 bases between the two germline ends. CDR1 and CDR2 (germline): SEHNR, FQNEAQ (reference sequence). This CDR3 spans 14 amino acids. The CDR3 sequence: CASSSYHENYGYTF. In DNA, the CDR3 is TGTGCCAGCAGCTCCTACCACGAAAACTATGGCTACACCTTC. Full variable domain (outside the CDR3, taken from reference TRBV7-9 and TRBJ1-2): DTGVSQNPRHKITKRGQNVTFRCDPISEHNRLYWYRQTLGQGPEFLTYFQNEAQLEKSRLLSDRFSAERPKGSFSTLEIQRTEQGDSAMYLCASSSYHENYGYTFGSGTRLTVV.

The rearrangement joins TRBV6-5 to TRBJ2-7; D is ambiguous. The CDR3 spans 15 residues. Germline CDR1 and CDR2: MNHEY and SVGAGI. V was pared by 5 bases and J by 3 bases, with 17 bases between. CDR3 in amino acids: CASSPETSFFYEQYF. The DNA of the CDR3 is TGTGCCAGCAGTCCCGAGACATCTTTTTTCTACGAGCAGTACTTC.

The CDR3 nucleotides read TGCGCCAGCAGCTTGGGGCAGACAAACACTGAAGCTTTCTTT. Protein: CASSLGQTNTEAFF. The V gene is TRBV5-1, the J gene TRBJ1-1; no clear D gene. The CDR3 consists of 14 residues. Germline CDR1 reads SGHRS; CDR2 reads YFSETQ. V gave up 0 bases and J gave up 2 bases, with 8 bases separating them.

The rearrangement uses TRBV18 and TRBJ1-1; 9 bases match TRBD1. The CDR3 extends over 15 amino acids. Per the germline V gene, CDR1 is KGHSH and CDR2 is LQKENI. With V trimmed by 3 bases and J by 4 bases, 6 bases remained unmatched. Here the CDR3 reads CASSPGTGLSTEAFF. CDR3 nucleotide sequence: TGTGCCAGCTCACCCGGGACAGGGTTGAGCACTGAAGCTTTCTTT.

V usage is TRBV6-5 and J usage is TRBJ1-5, with 9 bases matching TRBD1. Germline lookup yields CDR1 MNHEY and CDR2 SVGAGI. CDR3 length: 13 residues. J gave up 7 bases and V 6 bases, and 4 bases lay outside the gene matches. CDR3 sequence reads: CASRGQGGQPQHF. In nucleotides, the CDR3 is TGTGCCAGCAGGGGACAGGGTGGGCAGCCCCAGCATTTT.

This clone occurred a few times. J is TRBJ1-6 and V is TRBV5-6; no clear D gene. V was pared by 4 bases and J by 9 bases, with 17 bases between. CDR1 SGHDT and CDR2 YYEEEE come from the germline V gene. There are 15 residues in the CDR3. The CDR3 here is CASSRQEGGGSPLHF. As DNA, the CDR3 is TGTGCCAGCAGCAGGCAGGAGGGCGGTGGTTCACCCCTCCACTTT.